These 25 T cell receptor beta chains came from one sample sequenced in a study of STAT5B mutations in CD4+ large granular lymphocyte leukemia. Profiled with immunoSEQ multiplex PCR; TCRdb holds only in-frame clones, not every one. Of 34,000 or so clones in the sample, 85% were seen once. Sample: CD4+ T cells from blood buffy coats. Receptors were obtained from a human donor in good health.

The chain has TRBV10-3 and TRBJ1-5; the D is unclear. V was pared by 0 bases and J by 4 bases, with 10 bases between. This CDR3 has 15 residues. Germline CDR1 is ENHRY and CDR2 is SYGVKD. CDR3 bases: TGTGCCATCAGTGAGTCGAGCCAAATTAATCAGCCCCAGCATTTT. It is translated as CAISESSQINQPQHF.

Written as DNA, the CDR3 is TGTGCCAGCAGTTGGGCCCCGGGCCCCAGGGGGTTAAACACTGAAGCTTTCTTT. Residues: CASSWAPGPRGLNTEAFF. The J gene is TRBJ1-1, the V gene TRBV28, with 7 bases aligning to TRBD1. V was pared by 4 bases and J by 2 bases, with 16 bases of the junction left unmatched. The CDR3 covers 18 residues. Germline V gene sequence: CDR1 MDHEN, CDR2 SYDVKM.

This clone was recorded once. The chain links TRBV29-1 to TRBJ1-6; TRBD1 aligns across 7 bases. The CDR3 runs to 13 residues. Germline values: CDR1 SQVTM, CDR2 ANQGSEA. V shed 5 bases, J shed 6 bases, and the junction held 4 bases outside the gene matches. CDR3 DNA sequence: TGCAGCGTTCGGGACAGTTTTAATTCACCCCTCCACTTT. It yields the protein CSVRDSFNSPLHF.

The chain couples TRBV18 to TRBJ2-2, with 11 bases that match TRBD2. From germline, CDR1 is KGHSH and CDR2 LQKENI. After removal of 2 bases from V and 4 bases from J, the junction contained 9 bases not matched to a gene. This CDR3 spans 18 amino acids. The CDR3 region is CASSPDPLAGGVTGELFF. CDR3 bases: TGTGCCAGCTCACCAGACCCTCTAGCGGGAGGAGTCACCGGGGAGCTGTTTTTT.

V and J are TRBV29-1 and TRBJ1-4; tentatively, D is TRBD1 (6 bases). CDR1 SQVTM and CDR2 ANQGSEA come from the germline V gene. V was trimmed by 6 bases and J by 5 bases, leaving 13 bases between them. The CDR3 length is 13 residues. CDR3 DNA sequence: TGCAGCGTATTAGGACAGAAGAATGAAAAACTGTTTTTT. This sequence encodes CSVLGQKNEKLFF.

The chain joins TRBV28 to TRBJ2-7, with D perhaps assigned TRBD1 or TRBD2 (5 bases each). Deletions cut 8 bases from V and 0 bases from J, with 23 bases between. This CDR3 comprises 17 residues. Looked up from germline, CDR1 is MDHEN and CDR2 is SYDVKM. CDR3 coding DNA: TGTGCCAGCCCTCCTCCGACCGGGACGCACAGCTCCTACGAGCAGTACTTC. This sequence encodes CASPPPTGTHSSYEQYF.

The chain combines TRBV29-1 with TRBJ2-5, with 9 bases fitting TRBD2. The CDR3 totals 15 residues. V lost 4 bases and J lost 4; bases outside the gene matches: 10. CDR1 and CDR2 from the germline V gene are SQVTM and ANQGSEA. The CDR3: CSVGGLAGVGETQYF. The CDR3 bases are TGCAGCGTTGGGGGTTTAGCGGGAGTAGGAGAGACCCAGTACTTC.

The rearrangement uses TRBV27 and TRBJ1-3, with D unresolved. Germline loops: CDR1 MNHEY, CDR2 SMNVEV (reference sequence). The CDR3 is made up of 14 amino acids. Trimming took 7 bases from V and 4 from J, leaving 14 bases between them. This CDR3 reads CASKTTTVGNTIYF. For the CDR3, the DNA is TGTGCCAGCAAGACTACAACGGTGGGAAACACCATATATTTT.

The DNA for the CDR3 is TGTGCCAGCAGCCGGGACAGGGGAGGCGACGAGCAGTACTTC. Its protein is CASSRDRGGDEQYF. The chain links TRBV6-5 to TRBJ2-7; 10 nucleotides match TRBD1. CDR3 length: 14 amino acids. Germline V gives CDR1 MNHEY, CDR2 SVGAGI. The trim removed 6 bases at V and 5 bases at J, leaving 7 bases unmatched.

The chain joins TRBV5-6 to TRBJ2-5; TRBD1 might be the D (5 bases). Looked up from germline, CDR1 is SGHDT and CDR2 is YYEEEE. Trimming removed 0 bases at V and 5 bases at J, with 11 bases between. CDR3 length: 14 amino acids. The CDR3, as DNA: TGTGCCAGCAGCTTGGGGTCAGGGCAGGAGACCCAGTACTTC. Its protein product is CASSLGSGQETQYF.

This clone was detected only once. This sequence joins TRBV30 and TRBJ1-5; 11 bases line up with TRBD1. CDR1 and CDR2 from the germline V gene are GTSNPN and SVGIG (reference sequence). V trimming: 1 base; J trimming: 7 bases; junction bases outside the gene matches: 6. This CDR3 spans 15 amino acids. The CDR3 spells CAWSAYGTGGQPQHF. CDR3 nucleotides: TGTGCCTGGAGTGCCTATGGGACAGGGGGACAGCCCCAGCATTTT. The complete variable domain, with remaining parts taken from reference TRBV30 and TRBJ1-5, reads SQTIHQWPATLVQPVGSPLSLECTVEGTSNPNLYWYRQAAGRGLQLLFYSVGIGQISSEVPQNLSASRPQDRQFILSSKKLLLSDSGFYLCAWSAYGTGGQPQHFGDGTRLSIL.

The rearrangement links TRBV7-9 to TRBJ2-1; 9 bases are a match to TRBD1. The CDR3 length is 15 residues. Germline CDR1 reads SEHNR; CDR2 reads FQNEAQ (reference sequence). V lost 5 bases and J lost 5; bases outside the gene matches: 7. As DNA, the CDR3 is TGTGCCAGCAGCGCCTACAGGGGGCTTAACAATGAGCAGTTCTTC. Translating it yields CASSAYRGLNNEQFF.

This chain uses TRBV11-2 with TRBJ2-1; 14 bases are a match to TRBD2. Germline CDR1 SGHAT, CDR2 FQNNGV. V dropped 6 bases and J dropped 8; count of bases not matched to a gene: 9. The CDR3 extends over 16 amino acids. The DNA of the CDR3 is TGTGCCAGCAGGCCCGGGACTAGCGGGAGATGGCATGAGCAGTTCTTC. Translated: CASRPGTSGRWHEQFF.

The J gene is TRBJ2-1, the V gene TRBV10-1, with TRBD2 identical over 7 bases. V lost 4 bases and J lost 11; bases outside the gene matches: 5. This CDR3 contains 12 residues. The germline V gene encodes CDR1 WNHNN and CDR2 SYGVQD (reference sequence). The DNA of the CDR3 is TGCGCCAGCAGTGGTAGCGGGCTTCAGCAGTTCTTC. This codes for CASSGSGLQQFF.

The chain couples TRBV6-1 to TRBJ1-2, with 10 bases that match TRBD1. The CDR3 length is 15 residues. With V trimmed by 3 bases and J by 5 bases, 6 bases remained unmatched. The V gene's germline CDR1 is MNHNS and CDR2 SASEGT. CDR3 residues: CASSELRGQGYGYTF. CDR3 nucleotides: TGTGCCAGCAGTGAGTTAAGGGGACAGGGGTATGGCTACACCTTC.

The rearrangement uses TRBV28 and TRBJ2-1; TRBD1 matches 10 bases. The CDR3 sequence is 12 residues long. The germline gives CDR1 MDHEN, CDR2 SYDVKM. Losses at the gene ends were 11 bases for V and 12 bases for J; bases not matched to a gene: 10. The CDR3 spells CAGGTGARTQFF. For the CDR3, the DNA is TGTGCCGGGGGGACAGGGGCGCGGACGCAGTTCTTC.

This sequence joins TRBV28 and TRBJ2-2; 7 positions match TRBD2. V lost 8 bases to trimming and J lost 5 bases; unmatched junction nucleotides: 5. The CDR3 runs to 13 residues. The V gene's germline CDR1 is MDHEN and CDR2 SYDVKM. CDR3 nucleotides: TGTGCCAGCGGAAGGGAGGGAACCGGGGAGCTGTTTTTT. Protein product: CASGREGTGELFF. Supplemented by reference TRBV28 and TRBJ2-2, the full variable domain reads DVKVTQSSRYLVKRTGEKVFLECVQDMDHENMFWYRQDPGLGLRLIYFSYDVKMKEKGDIPEGYSVSREKKERFSLILESASTNQTSMYLCASGREGTGELFFGEGSRLTVL.

About this clone itself: It is likely a read error, because the conserved phenylalanine at the end of the CDR3 is missing. No DNA is shown, since the ends of the CDR3 on it are uncertain; the CDR3 is the one TCRdb lists. V gene TRBV27 combines with J gene TRBJ2-7; the D call TRBD1 from the table was never checked on the DNA. The CDR3 totals 11 residues, both ends included. CDR1 and CDR2 (germline): MNHEY, SMNVEV (reference sequence). CDR3 sequence reads: CASSPPGQDLP.

V gene TRBV7-2 combines with J gene TRBJ2-7, with no clear D. The CDR3 sequence is 13 residues long. Per germline, CDR1 SGHTA and CDR2 FQGNSA. V was pared by 0 bases and J by 0 bases, with 3 bases between. DNA for the CDR3: TGTGCCAGCAGCTTAGCGGCCTCCTACGAGCAGTACTTC. It specifies CASSLAASYEQYF.

The rearrangement joins TRBV18 to TRBJ2-2; D remains unclear. The CDR3 consists of 16 residues. Germline-derived CDR1 and CDR2 are KGHSH and LQKENI. Deletions cut 4 bases from V and 0 bases from J, with 12 bases between. In DNA, the CDR3 is TGTGCCAGCTCACGTGGGGTCTACGCGAACACCGGGGAGCTGTTTTTT. This translates into CASSRGVYANTGELFF.

The chain links TRBV7-2 to TRBJ2-5, with unresolved D. Looked up from germline, CDR1 is SGHTA and CDR2 is FQGNSA. The ends were cut back, 2 bases at V and 2 bases at J, with 6 bases in the middle. The CDR3 spans 13 residues. The CDR3 nucleotides are TGTGCCAGCAGCTTAATGAAACAAGAGACCCAGTACTTC. This gives the protein CASSLMKQETQYF.

This clone was counted once. This rearrangement joins TRBV2 to TRBJ1-5, with D unresolved. This CDR3 has 14 amino acids. V dropped 3 bases and J dropped 3 bases, with 9 bases sitting between them. The germline gives CDR1 SNHLY, CDR2 FYNNEI. For the CDR3, the DNA is TGTGCCAGCAGTGACGAAAGGATCAATCAGCCCCAGCATTTT. Translated: CASSDERINQPQHF.

Here the CDR3 DNA reads TGTGCCAGCAGCTTAGGAGGGGGACAAAACGACGAGCAGTACTTC. Translating it yields CASSLGGGQNDEQYF. The J gene is TRBJ2-7, the V gene TRBV11-3, with D perhaps TRBD1 (6 bases). This CDR3 spans 15 amino acids. V was shortened by 1 base and J by 5 bases, with 15 bases between the two germline ends. CDR1 is SGHNT, CDR2 YENEEA, per germline. The variable domain in full, completed from reference TRBV11-3 and TRBJ2-7, reads EAGVVQSPRYKIIEKKQPVAFWCNPISGHNTLYWYLQNLGQGPELLIRYENEEAVDDSQLPKDRFSAERLKGVDSTLKIQPAELGDSAVYLCASSLGGGQNDEQYFGPGTRLTVT.

The V call is TRBV6-5, the J call TRBJ2-7; D unclear. In germline, CDR1 is MNHEY, CDR2 SVGAGI. The ends were cut back, 2 bases at V and 4 bases at J, with 6 bases in the middle. The length of the CDR3 is 12 residues. The CDR3, as DNA: TGTGCCAGCAGTTACCAAGGGTACGAGCAGTACTTC. Its protein product is CASSYQGYEQYF.

The rearrangement links TRBV5-1 to TRBJ2-2; D might be TRBD2 (5 bases). This CDR3 region has 11 residues. Trimming removed 7 bases from V and 5 bases from J, with 6 bases in between. The germline V gene has CDR1 SGHRS and CDR2 YFSETQ. The CDR3, as DNA: TGCGCCAGCCGGGAAACCGGGGAGCTGTTTTTT. It specifies CASRETGELFF. Full variable domain (remainder filled in from reference TRBV5-1 and TRBJ2-2): KAGVTQTPRYLIKTRGQQVTLSCSPISGHRSVSWYQQTPGQGLQFLFEYFSETQRNKGNFPGRFSGRQFSNSRSEMNVSTLELGDSALYLCASRETGELFFGEGSRLTVL.